This T cell receptor beta chain is drawn from a study of identifying expanded T cells in peripheral blood (dated 2019 in TCRdb). Background on the whole study: Technical replicates were generated by sequencing separate aliquots of the same genomic DNA pool, with four replicates compared pairwise.

No immune events such as infections were documented for the healthy donors during the collection period. Blood repertoires from healthy donors were used as a training cohort for calibrating time-dependent variance in a beta-binomial model of differential abundance of T-cell clones. There were around ten healthy donors in the training cohort, of whom 3 were female and 7 were male. Donor ages ranged from 29 to 64 years, with an average of around 43 years. Obtained from a commercial supplier, whole blood was collected from each healthy donor at three time points set around two weeks apart. For immunosequencing, genomic DNA was extracted from unsorted whole blood. General study outcomes and caveats: In all healthy donors, the variance in clone template counts between samples taken two weeks apart rose significantly as total template count increased. The authors expected biological variance in healthy repertoires might increase further over much longer intervals such as months to years. Across all healthy-donor time intervals, the beta-binomial model significantly lowered both the number of clones called differentially abundant and the false-positive rate. About 1.1 differentially abundant clones were flagged by the binomial model between technical replicates, whereas about 15 and 19 were flagged over around two weeks and four weeks, respectively.

The immunoSEQ Assay, which uses bias-controlled multiplex PCR amplification of genomic DNA, was used to profile TCRbeta CDR3 regions. The study's own analysis went as follows. The absolute abundance of each unique TCRbeta CDR3 region was quantified after sequences were collapsed and filtered. Differential abundance was assessed using a binomial (Fisher-equivalent) model and a beta-binomial model in which time-dependent variance fitted from healthy donors was added. Any clone with fewer than 5 combined templates was excluded, and a clone was called differentially abundant if its Benjamini-Hochberg FDR was below 0.01. Beta-binomial variance was modeled as a function of total template count across the two samples using the form v = (b*log(k)+a)^2. What TCRdb holds here is the immuneACCESS table cut down to in-frame rearrangements. Part of the clones is not present; checked against another copy, under half of the missing clones reflect an unresolved V gene, and the others are unexplained. That table furnishes V, J and clone size, whereas the DNA furnished D and trimming. The sample records about 52,000 clones, 82% of which are singletons. The ten largest clonotypes hold about 14% of the sample.

This clone was counted ten times or more. This receptor's antigen is unknown. No quality values exist for individual bases; no much larger clone is one base distant. Taken from cysteine to phenylalanine, the CDR3 has 16 residues. Only the CDR3 region is kept as DNA, spanning 48 bases read in frame from base 1. CDR1 and CDR2, per the germline V gene, are LGHNA and YNFKEQ. V lost 0 bases and J lost 1 base; the stretch between them is 11 bases long. The V gene is TRBV4-2 and the J gene is TRBJ2-3, with a weak D call of TRBD1 (5 bases match). This receptor was identified in a person aged 18 to 75 in good health. The sample consisted of blood. The CDR3 has the sequence CASSQEGPPRTDTQYF. The bases are TGTGCCAGCAGCCAAGAGGGGCCTCCCCGCACAGATACGCAGTATTTT.